This TCR beta chain was retrieved from a study of T-cell reconstitution after alpha-beta-depleted transplantation in children. The TCRbeta library was prepared with unique molecular identifiers. From the PCR reads, TCRdb called clonotypes with MiXCR, one entry per CDR3 protein. Of roughly 280,000 distinct CDR3 sequences listed, roughly 11% are singletons. This clonotype was recorded many times. V was cut by 7 bases and J by 0 bases, with 10 bases left in between. CDR1 SQVTM and CDR2 ANQGSEA come from the germline V gene. This CDR3 is 13 amino acids long. The chain is built from TRBV29-1 and TRBJ2-1, with a tentative D call TRBD2 (6 bases). The receptor's source is a male patient aged 2-10 years who had a stem cell transplant for chronic granulomatous disease, so the T cells may come from the graft donor. This sample comprised peripheral blood, obtained 180 days after TCRalphabeta/CD19-depleted stem cell transplant. The chain's CDR3 is CSGSGFSYNEQFF. CDR3 nucleotides: TGCAGCGGAAGCGGGTTCTCCTACAATGAGCAGTTCTTC.